This T cell receptor beta chain was profiled in a study of OX40 agonist ivuxolimab in advanced cancers. Study-wide context: Administration of intravenous ivuxolimab to patients occurred every 2 weeks at 0.01 to 10 mg/kg.

V was cut by 3 bases and J by 7 bases, with 13 bases left in between. The CDR3 contains 12 residues. Germline CDR1 is GTSNPN and CDR2 is SVGIG (reference sequence). Prior autoimmune disease or systemic immunosuppression barred patients. The table came from immunoSEQ multiplex PCR; TCRdb's copy has only in-frame clones and leaves some out. The profile shows about 33,000 clones, about four fifths of them singletons. General study results and limits: Antigens targeted by the expanded peripheral T cells were not determined. The 0.1-3.0 mg/kg partial responders had among the lowest clonal expansion.

In its sample, this clone was seen a few times. The antigen remains unidentified. This receptor was obtained from an adult with an advanced solid tumor such as melanoma, head and neck, liver or kidney cancer. Sequences were derived from CD4+ or CD8+ T cells sorted from blood, sampled in a trial of the OX40 agonist ivuxolimab. The rearrangement joins TRBV30 to TRBJ2-7; D might be TRBD2 (6 bases). Here the CDR3 DNA reads TGTGCCTGGAGCCCCTCCGGAGGGGAGCAGTACTTC. It specifies CAWSPSGGEQYF.